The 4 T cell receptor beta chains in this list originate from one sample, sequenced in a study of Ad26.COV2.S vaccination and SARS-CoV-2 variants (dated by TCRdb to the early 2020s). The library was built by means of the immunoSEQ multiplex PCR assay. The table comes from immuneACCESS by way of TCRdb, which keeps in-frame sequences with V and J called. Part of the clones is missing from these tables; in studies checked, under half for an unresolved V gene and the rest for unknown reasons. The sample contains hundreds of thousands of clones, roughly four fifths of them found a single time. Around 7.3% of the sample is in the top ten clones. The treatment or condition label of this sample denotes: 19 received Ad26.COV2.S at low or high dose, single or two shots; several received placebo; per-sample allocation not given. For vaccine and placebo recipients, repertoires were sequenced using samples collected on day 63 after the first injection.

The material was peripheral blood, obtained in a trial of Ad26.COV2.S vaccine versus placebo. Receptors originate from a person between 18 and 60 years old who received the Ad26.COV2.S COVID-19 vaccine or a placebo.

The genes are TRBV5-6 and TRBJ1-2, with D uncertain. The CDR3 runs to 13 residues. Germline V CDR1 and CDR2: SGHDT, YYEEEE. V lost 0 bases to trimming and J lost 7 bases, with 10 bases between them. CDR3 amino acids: CASSLARFGGYTF. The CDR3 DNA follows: TGTGCCAGCAGCTTGGCGAGGTTCGGTGGCTACACCTTC. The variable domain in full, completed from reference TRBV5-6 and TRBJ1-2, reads DAGVTQSPTHLIKTRGQQVTLRCSPKSGHDTVSWYQQALGQGPQFIFQYYEEEERQRGNFPDRFSGHQFPNYSSELNVNALLLGDSALYLCASSLARFGGYTFGSGTRLTVV.

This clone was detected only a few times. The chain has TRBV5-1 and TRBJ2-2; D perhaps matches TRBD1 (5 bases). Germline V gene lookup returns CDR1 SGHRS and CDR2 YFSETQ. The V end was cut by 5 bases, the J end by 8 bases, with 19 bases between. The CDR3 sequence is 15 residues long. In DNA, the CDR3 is TGCGCCAGCAGGTTCCGGGCAGGGATGTTGGGGGAGCTGTTTTTT. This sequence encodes CASRFRAGMLGELFF.

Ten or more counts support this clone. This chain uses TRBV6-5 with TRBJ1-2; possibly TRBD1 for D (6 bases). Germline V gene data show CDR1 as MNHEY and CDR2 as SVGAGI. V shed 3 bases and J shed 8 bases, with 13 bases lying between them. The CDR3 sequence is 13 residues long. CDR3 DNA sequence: TGTGCCAGCAGTTATGAGACAGGCATCGGCTACACCTTC. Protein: CASSYETGIGYTF.

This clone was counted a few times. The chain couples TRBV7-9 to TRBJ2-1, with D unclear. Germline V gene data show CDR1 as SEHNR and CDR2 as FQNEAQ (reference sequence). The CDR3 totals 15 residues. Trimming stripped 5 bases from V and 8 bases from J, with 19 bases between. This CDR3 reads CASSTTTRRLDEQFF. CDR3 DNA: TGTGCCAGCAGCACGACCACGAGGCGGCTAGATGAGCAGTTCTTC.